The clone carrying this TCR beta chain has only one observation. This record comes from a study of T cells in Graves' hyperthyroidism and ophthalmopathy. Used for diagnoses were clinical symptoms, serum thyroxine and TRAb, thyroid ultrasound and orbital computed tomography. The CDR3 loop spans 15 amino acids. V lost 9 bases to trimming and J lost 4 bases, with 21 bases between them. The germline V gene encodes CDR1 MNHEY and CDR2 SVGEGT. Amplified TCR beta CDR3 regions derived from RNA transcripts. HTBI primers were employed in a first-round RT-PCR of the TCR CDR3. TCRdb reprocessed the multiplex PCR reads with MiXCR, giving one entry per CDR3 protein. The table shows roughly 560,000 distinct CDR3 sequences, with roughly 15% occurring only once.

The source of this sequence is a woman aged 40 to 49 with Graves' ophthalmopathy. V usage is TRBV6-2 or TRBV6-3 and J usage is TRBJ2-5; no clear D. Sequencing input: blood. The CDR3 reads CASRALTGVTETQYF. In nucleotides, the CDR3 is TGTGCCAGTCGGGCCCTGACGGGCGTCACAGAGACCCAGTACTTC.